This T cell receptor (beta chain) was captured by sequencing in a study of T cells after yellow fever vaccination. It was through 5'RACE template switching that TCR cDNA was made, with a universal primer site and UMIs added. TCRdb re-called the 5' RACE reads through MiXCR, storing one row per CDR3 protein. The sample holds 450,000 to 550,000 distinct CDR3 sequences, around 21% seen once. J gave up 3 bases and V 1 base, and 3 bases lay outside the gene matches. This CDR3 has 15 amino acids. CDR1 and CDR2 from the germline V gene are MNHEY and SVGEGT. The sequence was collected from a man under 40 who received the YFV17D yellow fever vaccine. Sample: PBMCs, taken 15 days after the yellow fever booster vaccination. V usage is TRBV6-2 or TRBV6-3 and J usage is TRBJ2-7; TRBD1 matches at 10 bases. The CDR3 DNA is TGTGCCAGCAGTTACTTGGGACAGGGGATCTACGAGCAGTACTTC. Its protein product is CASSYLGQGIYEQYF.